The 5 T cell receptor beta chains below all came from one sample that was sequenced in a study of T cells in tuberculosis. Clones were read by immunoSEQ multiplex PCR, and TCRdb kept only the in-frame ones, dropping some. The sample lists 20,000 to 25,000 clones; around 91% were seen once. Material for sequencing was PBMCs. The source of these receptors is a donor under 30 with latent tuberculosis or without tuberculosis infection.

The CDR3 nucleotides are TGTGCCAGCAGCTTTCCGGGACTACTACTCTACAATGAGCAGTTCTTC. It translates to CASSFPGLLLYNEQFF. This sequence joins TRBV5-6 and TRBJ2-1; 7 bases map to TRBD2. J lost 3 bases, V lost 2 bases, and 8 bases had no gene match. Per the germline V gene, CDR1 is SGHDT and CDR2 is YYEEEE. The CDR3 loop spans 16 amino acids.

The rearrangement joins TRBV29-1 to TRBJ1-2, with D unclear. The ends were cut back, 3 bases at V and 2 bases at J, with 19 bases in the middle. Germline CDR1 is SQVTM and CDR2 is ANQGSEA. The CDR3 is made up of 16 amino acids. The CDR3 nucleotides read TGCAGCGTTGATCAGAAATTCAACACCCCGAACTATGGCTACACCTTC. Amino acids: CSVDQKFNTPNYGYTF. Looking up the rest from reference TRBV29-1 and TRBJ1-2 gives the full variable domain: SAVISQKPSRDICQRGTSLTIQCQVDSQVTMMFWYRQQPGQSLTLIATANQGSEATYESGFVIDKFPISRPNLTFSTLTVSNMSPEDSSIYLCSVDQKFNTPNYGYTFGSGTRLTVV.

The chain employs TRBV5-1 and TRBJ2-7; D gene ambiguous. Trimming pared 1 base from V and 6 bases from J, leaving 8 bases between. The CDR3 is 12 amino acids. Germline loops: CDR1 SGHRS, CDR2 YFSETQ. The CDR3 loop is CASSLYGPEQYF. Here the CDR3 DNA reads TGCGCCAGCAGCTTGTATGGGCCCGAGCAGTACTTC.

This sequence joins TRBV2 and TRBJ2-4; D is perhaps TRBD2 (7 bases). The CDR3 has 14 amino acids. Trimming cost V 3 bases and J 6 bases, with 12 bases left between them. The germline V gene has CDR1 SNHLY and CDR2 FYNNEI. CDR3 coding DNA: TGTGCCAGCAGTGAGGGGGGGGCCGTAAACATTCAGTACTTC. It encodes CASSEGGAVNIQYF.

This chain uses TRBV7-8 with TRBJ1-5, with D hard to call. Germline V gene lookup returns CDR1 SGHVS and CDR2 FQNEAQ. The germline V and J ends were trimmed by 7 bases and 3 bases, with 13 bases remaining between them. The CDR3 contains 14 residues. This chain's CDR3 is CASTPPGLNQPQHF. CDR3 sequence (DNA): TGTGCCAGCACCCCGCCAGGCCTCAATCAGCCCCAGCATTTT.